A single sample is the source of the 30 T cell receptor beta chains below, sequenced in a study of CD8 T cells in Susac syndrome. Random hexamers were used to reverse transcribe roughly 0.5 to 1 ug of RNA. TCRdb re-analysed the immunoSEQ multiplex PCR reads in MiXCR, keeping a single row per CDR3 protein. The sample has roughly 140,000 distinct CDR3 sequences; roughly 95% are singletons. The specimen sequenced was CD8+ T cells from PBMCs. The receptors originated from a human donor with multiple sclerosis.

The CDR3 sequence: CAWSGGFAGLNTEAFF. CDR3 nucleotide sequence: TGTGCCTGGTCCGGTGGGTTCGCGGGCCTGAACACTGAAGCTTTCTTT. This rearrangement joins TRBV30 to TRBJ1-1; D gene ambiguous. Germline-derived CDR1 and CDR2 are GTSNPN and SVGIG (reference sequence). Trimming left V 5 bases short and J 0 bases short, with 19 bases between. The CDR3 is made up of 16 amino acids. Filled out from reference TRBV30 and TRBJ1-1, the complete variable domain reads SQTIHQWPATLVQPVGSPLSLECTVEGTSNPNLYWYRQAAGRGLQLLFYSVGIGQISSEVPQNLSASRPQDRQFILSSKKLLLSDSGFYLCAWSGGFAGLNTEAFFGQGTRLTVV.

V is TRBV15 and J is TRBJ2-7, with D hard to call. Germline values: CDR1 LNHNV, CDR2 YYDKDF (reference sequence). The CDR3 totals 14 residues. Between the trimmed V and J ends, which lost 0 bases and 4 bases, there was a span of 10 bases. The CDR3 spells CATSRDRVGYEQYV. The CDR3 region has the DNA TGTGCCACCAGCAGAGATCGAGTGGGGTACGAGCAGTACGTC.

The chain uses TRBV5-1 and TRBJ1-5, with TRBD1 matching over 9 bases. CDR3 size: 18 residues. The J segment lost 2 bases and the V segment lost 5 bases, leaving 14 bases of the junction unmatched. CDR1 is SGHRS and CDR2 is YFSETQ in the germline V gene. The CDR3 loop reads CASRPPGQGESGNQPQHF. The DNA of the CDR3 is TGCGCCAGCAGGCCCCCGGGACAGGGAGAGTCGGGCAATCAGCCCCAGCATTTT.

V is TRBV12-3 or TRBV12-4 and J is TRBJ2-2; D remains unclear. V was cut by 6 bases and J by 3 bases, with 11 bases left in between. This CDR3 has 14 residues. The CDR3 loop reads CASSPAAYTGELFF. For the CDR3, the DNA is TGTGCCAGCAGCCCGGCCGCCTACACCGGGGAGCTGTTTTTT.

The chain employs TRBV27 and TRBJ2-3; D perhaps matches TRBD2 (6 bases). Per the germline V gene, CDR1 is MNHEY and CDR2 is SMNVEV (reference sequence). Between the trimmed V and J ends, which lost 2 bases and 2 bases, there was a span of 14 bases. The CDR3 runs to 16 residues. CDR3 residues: CASSLTWRGTTDTQYF. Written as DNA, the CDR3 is TGTGCCAGCAGTTTAACGTGGCGGGGTACCACAGATACGCAGTATTTT.

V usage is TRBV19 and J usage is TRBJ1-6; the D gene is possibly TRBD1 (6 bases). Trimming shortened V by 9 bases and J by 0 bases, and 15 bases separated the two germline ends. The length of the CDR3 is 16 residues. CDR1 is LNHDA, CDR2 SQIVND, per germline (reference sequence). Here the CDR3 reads CASGQFGSSYNSPLHF. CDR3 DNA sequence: TGTGCCAGCGGACAGTTCGGGAGCTCCTATAATTCACCCCTCCACTTT. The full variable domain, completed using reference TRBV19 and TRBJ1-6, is DGGITQSPKYLFRKEGQNVTLSCEQNLNHDAMYWYRQDPGQGLRLIYYSQIVNDFQKGDIAEGYSVSREKKESFPLTVTSAQKNPTAFYLCASGQFGSSYNSPLHFGNGTRLTVT.

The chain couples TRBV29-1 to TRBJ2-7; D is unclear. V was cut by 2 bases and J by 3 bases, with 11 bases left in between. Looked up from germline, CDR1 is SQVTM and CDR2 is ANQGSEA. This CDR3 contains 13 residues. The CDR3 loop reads CSVEYGELYEQYF. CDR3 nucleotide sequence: TGCAGCGTTGAATATGGGGAACTCTACGAGCAGTACTTC.

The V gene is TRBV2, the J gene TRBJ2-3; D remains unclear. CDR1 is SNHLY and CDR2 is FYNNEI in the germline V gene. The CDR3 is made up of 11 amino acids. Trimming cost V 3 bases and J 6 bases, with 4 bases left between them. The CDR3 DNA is TGTGCCAGCAGTGATGGTGATACGCAGTATTTT. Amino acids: CASSDGDTQYF.

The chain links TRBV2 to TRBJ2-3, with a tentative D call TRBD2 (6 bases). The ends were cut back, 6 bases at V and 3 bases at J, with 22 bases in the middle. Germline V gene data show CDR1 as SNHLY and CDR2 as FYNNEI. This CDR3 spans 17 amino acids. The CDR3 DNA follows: TGTGCCAGCAGCCCTTTTGCCGCGGGGACGGGGACAGATACGCAGTATTTT. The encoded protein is CASSPFAAGTGTDTQYF.

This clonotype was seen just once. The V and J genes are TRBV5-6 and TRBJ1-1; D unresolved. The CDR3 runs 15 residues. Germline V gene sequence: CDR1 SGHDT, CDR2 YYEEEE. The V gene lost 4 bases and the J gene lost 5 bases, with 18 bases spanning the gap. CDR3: CASSGTTAAGTEAFF. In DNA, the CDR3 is TGTGCCAGCAGCGGCACGACGGCGGCCGGGACTGAAGCTTTCTTT. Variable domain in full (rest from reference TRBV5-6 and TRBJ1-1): DAGVTQSPTHLIKTRGQQVTLRCSPKSGHDTVSWYQQALGQGPQFIFQYYEEEERQRGNFPDRFSGHQFPNYSSELNVNALLLGDSALYLCASSGTTAAGTEAFFGQGTRLTVV.

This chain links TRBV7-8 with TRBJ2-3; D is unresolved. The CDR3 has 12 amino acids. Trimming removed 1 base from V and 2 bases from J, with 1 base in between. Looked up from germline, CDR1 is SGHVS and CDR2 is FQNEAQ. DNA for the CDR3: TGTGCCAGCAGCTTAGACACAGATACGCAGTATTTT. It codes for CASSLDTDTQYF.

CDR3 in DNA: TGTGCCAGCAGCCAGGGGATTAATTCACCCCTCCACTTT. This encodes CASSQGINSPLHF. This chain connects TRBV27 to TRBJ1-6, with a possible D match to TRBD1 (6 bases). Trimming pared 6 bases from V and 6 bases from J, leaving 9 bases between. The CDR3 has 13 amino acids. Looked up from germline, CDR1 is MNHEY and CDR2 is SMNVEV (reference sequence).

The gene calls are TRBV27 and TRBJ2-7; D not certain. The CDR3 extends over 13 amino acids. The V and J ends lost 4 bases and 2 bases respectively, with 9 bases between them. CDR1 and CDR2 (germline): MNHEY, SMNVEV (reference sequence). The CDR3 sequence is CASSSPDTYEQYF. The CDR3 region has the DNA TGTGCCAGCAGTTCGCCGGATACCTACGAGCAGTACTTC.

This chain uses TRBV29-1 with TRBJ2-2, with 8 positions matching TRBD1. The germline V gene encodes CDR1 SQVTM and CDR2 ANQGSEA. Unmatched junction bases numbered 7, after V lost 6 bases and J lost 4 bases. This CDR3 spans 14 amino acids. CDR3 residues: CSVAAGGFTGELFF. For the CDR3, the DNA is TGCAGCGTCGCGGCAGGGGGCTTCACCGGGGAGCTGTTTTTT.

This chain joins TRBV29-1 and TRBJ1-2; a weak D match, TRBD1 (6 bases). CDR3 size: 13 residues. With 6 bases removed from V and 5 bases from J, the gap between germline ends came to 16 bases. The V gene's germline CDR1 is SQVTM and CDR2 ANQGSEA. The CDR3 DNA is TGCAGCGTAACGGACAGTTACCTATATGGCTACACCTTC. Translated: CSVTDSYLYGYTF. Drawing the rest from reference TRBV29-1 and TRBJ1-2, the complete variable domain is SAVISQKPSRDICQRGTSLTIQCQVDSQVTMMFWYRQQPGQSLTLIATANQGSEATYESGFVIDKFPISRPNLTFSTLTVSNMSPEDSSIYLCSVTDSYLYGYTFGSGTRLTVV.

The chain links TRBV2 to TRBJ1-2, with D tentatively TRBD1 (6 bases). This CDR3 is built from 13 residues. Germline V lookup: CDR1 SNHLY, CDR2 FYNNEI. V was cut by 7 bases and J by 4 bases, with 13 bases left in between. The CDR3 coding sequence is TGTGCCAGCAAGGGGGGCCCAGCCTATGGCTACACCTTC. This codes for CASKGGPAYGYTF.

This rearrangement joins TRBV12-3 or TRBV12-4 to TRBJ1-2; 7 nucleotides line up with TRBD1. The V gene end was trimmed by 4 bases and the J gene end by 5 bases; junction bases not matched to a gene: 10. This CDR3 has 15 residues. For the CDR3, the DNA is TGTGCCAGCAGTTCTCAAATCAGGGGGTATTATGGCTACACCTTC. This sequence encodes CASSSQIRGYYGYTF.

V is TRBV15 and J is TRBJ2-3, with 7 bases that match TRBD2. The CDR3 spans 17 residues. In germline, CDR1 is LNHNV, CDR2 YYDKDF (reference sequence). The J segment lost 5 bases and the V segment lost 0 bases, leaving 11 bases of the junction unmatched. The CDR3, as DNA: TGTGCCACCAGCAGAGATCGCACGGGGACTACCCTAGATACGCAGTATTTT. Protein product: CATSRDRTGTTLDTQYF.

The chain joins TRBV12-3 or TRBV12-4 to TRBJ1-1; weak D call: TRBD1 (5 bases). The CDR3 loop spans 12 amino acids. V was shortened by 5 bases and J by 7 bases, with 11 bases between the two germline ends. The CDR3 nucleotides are TGTGCCAGCAGTGCAGGGAGATATGAAGCTTTCTTT. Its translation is CASSAGRYEAFF.

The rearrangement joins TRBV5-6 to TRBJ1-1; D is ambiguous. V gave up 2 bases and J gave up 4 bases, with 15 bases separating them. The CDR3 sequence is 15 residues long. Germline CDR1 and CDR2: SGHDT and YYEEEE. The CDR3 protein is CASSFWQSLGTEAFF. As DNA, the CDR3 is TGTGCCAGCAGCTTTTGGCAGAGCCTGGGCACTGAAGCTTTCTTT.

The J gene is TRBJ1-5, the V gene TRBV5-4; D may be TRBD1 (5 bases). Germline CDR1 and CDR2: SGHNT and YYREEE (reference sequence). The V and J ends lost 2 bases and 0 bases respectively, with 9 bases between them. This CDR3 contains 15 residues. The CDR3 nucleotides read TGTGCCAGCAGCTTTTGGGGGAATAGCAATCAGCCCCAGCATTTT. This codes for CASSFWGNSNQPQHF.

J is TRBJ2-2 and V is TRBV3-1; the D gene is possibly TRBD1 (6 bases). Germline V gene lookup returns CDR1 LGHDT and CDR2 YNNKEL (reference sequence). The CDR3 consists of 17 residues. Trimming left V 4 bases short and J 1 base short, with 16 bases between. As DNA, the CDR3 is TGTGCCAGCAGCCCCCCCAACGACAGGATGAACACCGGGGAGCTGTTTTTT. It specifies CASSPPNDRMNTGELFF.

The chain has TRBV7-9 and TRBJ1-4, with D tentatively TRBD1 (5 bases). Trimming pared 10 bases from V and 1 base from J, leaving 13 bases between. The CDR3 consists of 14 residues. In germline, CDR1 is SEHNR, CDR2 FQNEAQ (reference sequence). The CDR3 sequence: CATRGVETNEKLFF. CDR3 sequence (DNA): TGTGCCACGCGAGGGGTGGAAACTAATGAAAAACTGTTTTTT.

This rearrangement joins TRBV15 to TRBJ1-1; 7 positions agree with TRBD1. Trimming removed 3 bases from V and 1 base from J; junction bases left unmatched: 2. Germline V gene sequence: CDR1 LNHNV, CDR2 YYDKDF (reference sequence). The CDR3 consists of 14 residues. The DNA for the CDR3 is TGTGCCACCAGCAGGTCAGGGGGGAACACTGAAGCTTTCTTT. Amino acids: CATSRSGGNTEAFF.

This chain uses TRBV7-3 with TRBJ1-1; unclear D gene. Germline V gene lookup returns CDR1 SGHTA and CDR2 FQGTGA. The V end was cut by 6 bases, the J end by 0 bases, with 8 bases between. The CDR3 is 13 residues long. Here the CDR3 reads CASSLDMNTEAFF. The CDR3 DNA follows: TGTGCCAGCAGTTTAGACATGAACACTGAAGCTTTCTTT.

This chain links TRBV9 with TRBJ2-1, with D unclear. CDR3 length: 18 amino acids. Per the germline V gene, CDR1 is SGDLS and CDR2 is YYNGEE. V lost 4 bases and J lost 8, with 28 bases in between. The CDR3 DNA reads TGTGCCAGCAGCCCCAAACCCCCTTATTCCTTCGCAGGCTATGAGCAGTTCTTC. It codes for CASSPKPPYSFAGYEQFF.

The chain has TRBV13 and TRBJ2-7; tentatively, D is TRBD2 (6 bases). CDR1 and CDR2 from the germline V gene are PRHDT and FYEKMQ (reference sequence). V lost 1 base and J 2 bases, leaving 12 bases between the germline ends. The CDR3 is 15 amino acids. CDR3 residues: CASSLAAGPTYEQYF. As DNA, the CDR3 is TGTGCCAGCAGCTTAGCAGCGGGCCCTACCTACGAGCAGTACTTC.

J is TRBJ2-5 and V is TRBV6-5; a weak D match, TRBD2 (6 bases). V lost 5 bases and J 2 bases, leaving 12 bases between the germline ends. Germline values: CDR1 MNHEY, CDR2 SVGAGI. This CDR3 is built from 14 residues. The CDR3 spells CASSGGGLQETQYF. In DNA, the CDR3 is TGTGCCAGCAGTGGGGGAGGACTGCAAGAGACCCAGTACTTC.

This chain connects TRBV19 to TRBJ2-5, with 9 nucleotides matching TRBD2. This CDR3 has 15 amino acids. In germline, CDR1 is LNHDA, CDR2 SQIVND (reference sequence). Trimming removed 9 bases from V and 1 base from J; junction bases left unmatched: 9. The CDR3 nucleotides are TGTGCCAGCCGATCTCTAGCGGGGAGCCAAGAGACCCAGTACTTC. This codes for CASRSLAGSQETQYF.

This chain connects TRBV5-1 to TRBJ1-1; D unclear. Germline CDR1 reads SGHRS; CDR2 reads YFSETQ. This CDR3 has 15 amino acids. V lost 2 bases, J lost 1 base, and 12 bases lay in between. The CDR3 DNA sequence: TGCGCCAGCAGCTTCTCTGAGGCAAGGAACACTGAAGCTTTCTTT. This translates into CASSFSEARNTEAFF.